This T cell receptor (beta chain) is from a study of technical replicates of blood from four donors. The CDR3 is 16 amino acids. Germline values: CDR1 KGHSH, CDR2 LQKENI. The V and J ends lost 0 bases and 6 bases respectively, with 15 bases between them. Assay: immunoSEQ multiplex PCR; the TCRdb copy retains only in-frame clones and omits some. The sample includes approximately 76,000 clones, about 91% seen only once; the top ten take 0.25%. The V gene is TRBV18, the J gene TRBJ2-1, with D unclear. The clonotype comes from a human donor in good health. Source material: T cells isolated from PBMCs. CDR3 in DNA: TGTGCCAGCTCACCACCGAACTACCCGACGGCCAATGAGCAGTTCTTC. Its translation: CASSPPNYPTANEQFF.